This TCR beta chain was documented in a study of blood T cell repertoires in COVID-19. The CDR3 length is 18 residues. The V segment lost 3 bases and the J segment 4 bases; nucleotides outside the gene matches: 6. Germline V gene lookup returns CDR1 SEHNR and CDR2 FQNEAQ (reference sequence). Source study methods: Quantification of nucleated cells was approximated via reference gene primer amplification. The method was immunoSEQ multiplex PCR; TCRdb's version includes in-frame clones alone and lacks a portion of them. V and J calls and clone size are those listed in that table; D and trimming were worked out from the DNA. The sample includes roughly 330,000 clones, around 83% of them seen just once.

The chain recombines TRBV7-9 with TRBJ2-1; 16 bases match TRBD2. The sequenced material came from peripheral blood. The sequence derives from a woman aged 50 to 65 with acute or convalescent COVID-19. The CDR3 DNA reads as TGTGCCAGCAGCTTGCCCGGGACTAGCGGGAGGGAGTACAATGAGCAGTTCTTC. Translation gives CASSLPGTSGREYNEQFF.